This TCR beta chain stems from a study of CD8+ T cells in alopecia areata. Overall study: Oral tofacitinib (5 to 10 mg twice daily) was administered to treated patients. Notes on the study in general: In lesional scalp, particularly from alopecia totalis/universalis, clonality was higher than in normal scalp.

Lesional scalp tissue (obtained by punch biopsy) and peripheral blood were collected from alopecia areata patients. cDNA serving as the sequencing template came from extracted, reverse transcribed RNA. Profiled with immunoSEQ multiplex PCR; TCRdb holds only in-frame clones, not every one. The sample contains tens of thousands of clones, approximately 60% of which appear only once. Regarding this clone: Its target is unknown.

The receptor was derived from a human donor with alopecia areata. The sequenced sample was CD8+ T cells sorted from blood, obtained at week 0.

The CDR3 region is CASSPLGGTEAFF. The CDR3 bases are TGCGCCAGCAGCCCTTTGGGGGGCACTGAAGCTTTCTTT. V gene TRBV5-1 combines with J gene TRBJ1-1, with D possibly TRBD1 on 5 matching bases. The germline V gene encodes CDR1 SGHRS and CDR2 YFSETQ. The CDR3 is 13 residues long. Trimming left V 4 bases short and J 4 bases short, with 11 bases between.